Listed here are 8 T cell receptor beta chains from one sample, sequenced in a study of OX40 agonist ivuxolimab in advanced cancers. The method was immunoSEQ multiplex PCR; TCRdb's version includes in-frame clones alone and lacks a portion of them. The top ten clones hold roughly 5.8% of a sample with about 96,000 clones, roughly 80% of them seen once. The source was CD4+ or CD8+ T cells sorted from blood, collected in a trial of the OX40 agonist ivuxolimab. Every receptor here comes from an adult with an advanced solid tumor such as melanoma, head and neck, liver or kidney cancer.

The chain couples TRBV4-3 to TRBJ2-6; D is undetermined. The V gene's germline CDR1 is LGHNA and CDR2 YSLEER. The CDR3 is 17 amino acids. V gave up 4 bases and J gave up 4 bases, with 17 bases separating them. The CDR3 loop is CASSPREYSLGANVLTF. In nucleotides, the CDR3 is TGCGCCAGCAGCCCCAGAGAGTATTCTCTGGGGGCCAACGTCCTGACTTTC.

This chain uses TRBV6-1 with TRBJ1-1, with D tentatively TRBD1 (5 bases). The CDR3 has 14 residues. CDR1 and CDR2 from the germline V gene are MNHNS and SASEGT. Trimming removed 3 bases from V and 5 bases from J, with 13 bases in between. The chain's CDR3 is CASSDSQGLTEAFF. The DNA of the CDR3 is TGTGCCAGCAGTGACTCCCAGGGATTGACTGAAGCTTTCTTT.

The chain couples TRBV19 to TRBJ1-1, with D possibly matching TRBD1 (5 bases). Trimming removed 3 bases from V and 6 bases from J, with 11 bases in between. This CDR3 comprises 13 residues. Germline V gene data show CDR1 as LNHDA and CDR2 as SQIVND (reference sequence). CDR3 DNA: TGTGCCAGTAGTATCAGGGCTGGGGCTGAAGCTTTCTTT. Its protein is CASSIRAGAEAFF.

This clone was picked up a small number of times. V and J are TRBV9 and TRBJ2-1, with D perhaps matching TRBD1 (8 bases). The CDR3 covers 12 residues. The germline CDR1 and CDR2 sequences are SGDLS and YYNGEE. Trimming left V 8 bases short and J 8 bases short, with 14 bases between. CDR3 coding DNA: TGTGCCAGTGGAACAGGGGGGGATGAGCAGTTCTTC. It yields the protein CASGTGGDEQFF. The full variable domain, rest sourced from reference TRBV9 and TRBJ2-1, is DSGVTQTPKHLITATGQRVTLRCSPRSGDLSVYWYQQSLDQGLQFLIQYYNGEERAKGNILERFSAQQFPDLHSELNLSSLELGDSALYFCASGTGGDEQFFGPGTRLTVL.

The chain combines TRBV10-2 with TRBJ1-1; D gene ambiguous. Germline CDR1 is WSHSY and CDR2 is SAAADI. V lost 7 bases and J 1 base, leaving 10 bases between the germline ends. The CDR3 spans 13 residues. CDR3 nucleotide sequence: TGCGCCAGCACTCTGGACTGGAACACTGAAGCTTTCTTT. The encoded protein is CASTLDWNTEAFF.

The V call is TRBV30, the J call TRBJ1-4; D gene ambiguous. Germline V gene lookup returns CDR1 GTSNPN and CDR2 SVGIG (reference sequence). The V gene lost 4 bases and the J gene lost 3 bases, with 6 bases spanning the gap. The CDR3 runs to 12 residues. CDR3 coding DNA: TGTGCCTGGATGGGCCCTAATGAAAAACTGTTTTTT. This encodes CAWMGPNEKLFF.

CDR3 region: CASSIPAGGPDTQYF. CDR3 nucleotide sequence: TGTGCCAGTAGTATACCAGCGGGGGGACCAGATACGCAGTATTTT. The chain is built from TRBV19 and TRBJ2-3; 9 positions match TRBD2. The CDR3 runs to 15 residues. V trimming: 2 bases; J trimming: 4 bases; junction bases outside the gene matches: 4. Germline CDR1 LNHDA, CDR2 SQIVND (reference sequence).

The chain recombines TRBV15 with TRBJ1-6; no reliable D call. CDR3 length equals 12 residues. Trimming removed 6 bases from V and 6 bases from J, with 6 bases in between. Germline V gene sequence: CDR1 LNHNV, CDR2 YYDKDF (reference sequence). CDR3 in DNA: TGTGCCACCAGGGAGTTTAATTCACCCCTCCACTTT. It encodes CATREFNSPLHF.